This is a list of T cell receptor beta chains from one sample in a study of blood T cell repertoires in COVID-19. The protocol was immunoSEQ multiplex PCR, while the TCRdb copy is restricted to in-frame clones and leaves out a portion. The sample includes over 100,000 clones, around 90% of them seen just once. Sequenced sample: peripheral blood. These receptors all come from a woman aged 45-59 years with COVID-19, enrolled during active disease. Both conserved end residues are part of each CDR3. A D gene is named only where the DNA matches it firmly.

v_call | d_call | cdr3_aa
TRBV27 | TRBD1 | CASRQGYTGELFF
TRBV5-6 | . | CASSLGYGDQPQHF
TRBV5-1 | TRBD1 | CASSTIRPGQGAYEQYF
TRBV6-6 | . | CASSHGELNQPQHF
TRBV5-5 | TRBD1 | CASSSPGTGSYGYTF
TRBV5-4 | TRBD1 | CASSQRQGGTGELFF
TRBV11-3 | TRBD1 | CASSLGTGDTDTQYF
TRBV6-5 | TRBD2 | CASSYSEAGLPNEQFF
TRBV4-2 | TRBD2 | CASSQDTGGARDTQYF
TRBV7-3 | . | CASSLGTRGHEQYF
TRBV2 | . | CASIFGSTTYEQYF
TRBV18 | TRBD1 | CASSPGQGASDYGYTF
TRBV13 | TRBD1 | CASSSPEQGGSPLHF
TRBV2 | . | CASKSLTDTQYF
TRBV2 | TRBD1 | CASGTDSNQPQHF
TRBV11-2 | TRBD1 | CASRRQGAGSPLHF
TRBV19 | TRBD1 | CASTRDRGLNSPLHF
TRBV19 | . | CASSTGSTTIGYTF
TRBV3-1/TRBV3-2 | TRBD1 | CASSHTGTEKDTQYF
TRBV2 | TRBD1 | CASSSGTGYRNYGYTF
TRBV30 | . | CAWSVQDNTEAFF
TRBV9 | . | CASSTLGGFTEAFF
TRBV6-4 | . | CASSQGRNTEAFF
TRBV19 | . | CASSQQENTEAFF